The 12 T cell receptor beta chains reported below all come from one sample, sequenced in a study of T cell repertoires in cytomegalovirus infection. TCRdb used MiXCR to reprocess the reads, holding one entry per CDR3 protein. The sample has approximately 700,000 distinct CDR3 sequences, less than 40% seen once; the top ten hold 2.8%. Sequenced material: PBMCs. Source of these receptors: a human donor in good health (CMV status not recorded). Some clones in this sample may be carry-over from other donors' samples.

This clonotype was counted a few times. This chain connects TRBV12-3 or TRBV12-4 to TRBJ2-7, with 8 bases identical to TRBD2. The CDR3 spans 15 residues. Trimming took 3 bases from V and 2 from J; bases not matched to a gene: 6. The CDR3 DNA is TGTGCCAGCAGTTTTCGGCGGGGGGAGACCTACGAGCAGTACTTC. This gives the protein CASSFRRGETYEQYF.

A note on this clonotype: One base away lies a much larger clone, so this may be a sequencing read error. The chain couples TRBV7-8 to TRBJ2-1, with TRBD1 matching 8 bases. The CDR3 spans 15 residues. V lost 5 bases, J lost 3 bases, and 6 bases stayed unmatched. CDR1 and CDR2 from the germline V gene are SGHVS and FQNEAQ. The CDR3 DNA follows: TGTGCCAGCAGCAAAGGACAGGGCCGCTACAATGAGCAGTTCTTC. Translation gives CASSKGQGRYNEQFF.

This clonotype came up many times. V and J are TRBV5-4 and TRBJ2-2; TRBD1 matches 9 bases. Trimming cost V 3 bases and J 4 bases; bases outside gene matches: 4. This CDR3 is built from 15 residues. From germline, CDR1 is SGHNT and CDR2 YYREEE (reference sequence). CDR3 in amino acids: CASSSDRGVTGELFF. The CDR3 region has the DNA TGTGCCAGCAGCTCGGACAGGGGAGTCACCGGGGAGCTGTTTTTT. Full variable domain (outside the CDR3, taken from reference TRBV5-4 and TRBJ2-2): ETGVTQSPTHLIKTRGQQVTLRCSSQSGHNTVSWYQQALGQGPQFIFQYYREEENGRGNFPPRFSGLQFPNYSSELNVNALELDDSALYLCASSSDRGVTGELFFGEGSRLTVL.

This clonotype has only a few counts. The V gene is TRBV20-1, the J gene TRBJ1-1, with no clear D. This CDR3 spans 12 amino acids. Germline values: CDR1 DFQATT, CDR2 SNEGSKA (reference sequence). V was shortened by 0 bases and J by 7 bases, with 9 bases between the two germline ends. This CDR3 reads CSARDGKGEAFF. Written as DNA, the CDR3 is TGCAGTGCTAGAGACGGGAAGGGTGAAGCTTTCTTT.

The V and J genes are TRBV28 and TRBJ1-5, with D hard to call. From germline, CDR1 is MDHEN and CDR2 SYDVKM. There are 16 residues in the CDR3. Trimming took 2 bases from V and 4 from J, leaving 15 bases between them. CDR3 DNA sequence: TGTGCCAGCAGTTTACGTCCGGCGCAGACGAATCAGCCCCAGCATTTT. This sequence encodes CASSLRPAQTNQPQHF.

This clonotype was observed a few times. The chain joins TRBV6-6 to TRBJ2-6, with D unresolved. V lost 4 bases and J 0 bases, leaving 10 bases between the germline ends. CDR1 and CDR2 (germline): MNHNY, SVGAGI (reference sequence). The CDR3 has 16 amino acids. The CDR3 bases are TGTGCCAGCAGTTTGGGTCGGCCCTCTGGGGCCAACGTCCTGACTTTC. It is translated as CASSLGRPSGANVLTF.

This clonotype was detected many times. This chain connects TRBV28 to TRBJ2-5, with D perhaps TRBD2 (7 bases). The ends were cut back, 4 bases at V and 5 bases at J, with 20 bases in the middle. Germline CDR1 is MDHEN and CDR2 is SYDVKM. The CDR3 loop spans 16 amino acids. The CDR3 sequence is CASSWGHERGSETQYF. CDR3 nucleotides: TGTGCCAGCAGTTGGGGACACGAACGCGGGAGCGAGACCCAGTACTTC.

With regard to this clonotype: The germline gene is not matched at one end of the junction; a read error may be the cause. Written as DNA, the CDR3 is TGTGCCAGTTTACCCGGGACTTGGACCGGGGAGTTGTTTTTT. Translating gives CASLPGTWTGELFF. The V call is TRBV19, the J call TRBJ2-2; D might be TRBD2 (6 bases). The CDR3 is 14 residues long. Per germline, CDR1 LNHDA and CDR2 SQIVND (reference sequence).

In this sample, this clonotype turned up once. The rearrangement uses TRBV14 and TRBJ1-2, with unresolved D. The V and J ends lost 4 bases and 0 bases respectively, with 6 bases between them. This CDR3 region has 13 residues. CDR1 SGHDN and CDR2 FVKESK come from the germline V gene. The CDR3 protein is CASSREANYGYTF. CDR3 coding DNA: TGTGCCAGCAGCCGTGAGGCTAACTATGGCTACACCTTC.

This clonotype was seen more than once but under ten times. J is TRBJ1-6 and V is TRBV7-9; 7 nucleotides agree with TRBD1. V lost 3 bases, J lost 7 bases, and 9 bases stayed unmatched. Per germline, CDR1 SEHNR and CDR2 FQNEAQ (reference sequence). CDR3 size: 16 residues. CDR3 in amino acids: CASSFRTPRGNSPLHF. CDR3 in DNA: TGTGCCAGCAGCTTTCGGACACCCAGGGGGAATTCACCCCTCCACTTT.

This clonotype was recorded a few times. The chain joins TRBV25-1 to TRBJ1-4; possible D gene TRBD1, 5 bases. V shed 2 bases and J shed 6 bases, with 10 bases lying between them. Looked up from germline, CDR1 is MGHDK and CDR2 is SYGVNS. This CDR3 has 14 amino acids. In DNA form, the CDR3 reads TGTGCCAGCAGTGAAAACTGGGACTATGAAAAACTGTTTTTT. Translation gives CASSENWDYEKLFF.

The chain recombines TRBV9 with TRBJ1-2; 7 nucleotides match TRBD1. The CDR3 extends over 15 amino acids. Germline trimming cut 0 bases from V and 4 bases from J; bases unmatched to any gene: 6. The germline V gene encodes CDR1 SGDLS and CDR2 YYNGEE. CDR3 in amino acids: CASSVDVGTVYGYTF. CDR3 bases: TGTGCCAGCAGCGTAGACGTAGGGACAGTCTATGGCTACACCTTC.